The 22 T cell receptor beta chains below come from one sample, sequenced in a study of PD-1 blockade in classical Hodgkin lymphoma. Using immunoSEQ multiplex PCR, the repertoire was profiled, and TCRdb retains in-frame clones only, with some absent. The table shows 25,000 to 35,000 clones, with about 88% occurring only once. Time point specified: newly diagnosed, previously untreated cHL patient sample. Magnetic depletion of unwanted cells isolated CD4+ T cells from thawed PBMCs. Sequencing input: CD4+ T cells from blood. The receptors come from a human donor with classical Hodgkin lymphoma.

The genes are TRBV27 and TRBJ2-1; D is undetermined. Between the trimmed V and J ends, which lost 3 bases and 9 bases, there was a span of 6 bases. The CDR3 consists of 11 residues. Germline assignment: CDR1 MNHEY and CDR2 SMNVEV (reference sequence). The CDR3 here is CASSFSSEQFF. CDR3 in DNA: TGTGCCAGCAGTTTTTCGTCTGAGCAGTTCTTC.

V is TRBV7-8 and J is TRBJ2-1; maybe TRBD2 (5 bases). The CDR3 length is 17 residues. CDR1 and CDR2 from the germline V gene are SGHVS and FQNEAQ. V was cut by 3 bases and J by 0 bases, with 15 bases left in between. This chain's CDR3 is CASSFQKAASSYNEQFF. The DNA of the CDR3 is TGTGCCAGCAGCTTCCAAAAAGCGGCCAGCTCCTACAATGAGCAGTTCTTC.

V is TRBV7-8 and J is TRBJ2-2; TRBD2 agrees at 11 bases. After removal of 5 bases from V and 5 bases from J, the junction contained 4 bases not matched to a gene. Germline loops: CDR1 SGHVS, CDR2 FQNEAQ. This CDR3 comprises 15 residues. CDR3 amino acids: CASSPLAGGTGELFF. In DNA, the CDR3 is TGTGCCAGCAGCCCTCTAGCGGGAGGAACCGGGGAGCTGTTTTTT.

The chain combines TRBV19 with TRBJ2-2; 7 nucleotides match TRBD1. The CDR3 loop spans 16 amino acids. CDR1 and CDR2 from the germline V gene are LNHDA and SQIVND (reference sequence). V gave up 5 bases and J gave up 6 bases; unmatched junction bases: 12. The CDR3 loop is CASSVRQGILPGELFF. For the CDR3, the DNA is TGTGCCAGTAGTGTACGACAGGGTATATTGCCCGGGGAGCTGTTTTTT.

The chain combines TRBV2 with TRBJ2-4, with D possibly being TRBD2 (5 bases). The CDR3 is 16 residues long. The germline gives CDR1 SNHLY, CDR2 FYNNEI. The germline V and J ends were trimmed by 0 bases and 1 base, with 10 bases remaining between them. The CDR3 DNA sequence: TGTGCCAGCAGTGAAGCGGGGAGATTGGCCAAAAACATTCAGTACTTC. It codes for CASSEAGRLAKNIQYF.

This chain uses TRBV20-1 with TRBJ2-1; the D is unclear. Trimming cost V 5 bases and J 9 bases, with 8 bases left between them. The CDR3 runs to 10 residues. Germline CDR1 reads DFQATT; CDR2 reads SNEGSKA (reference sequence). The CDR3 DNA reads TGCAGTGCTTATTTGGGTGAGCAGTTCTTC. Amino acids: CSAYLGEQFF.

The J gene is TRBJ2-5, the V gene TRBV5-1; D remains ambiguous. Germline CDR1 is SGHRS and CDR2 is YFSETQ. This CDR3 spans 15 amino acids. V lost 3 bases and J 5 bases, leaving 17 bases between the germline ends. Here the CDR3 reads CASSYNGRFRETQYF. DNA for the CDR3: TGCGCCAGCAGCTACAACGGACGGTTTAGGGAGACCCAGTACTTC.

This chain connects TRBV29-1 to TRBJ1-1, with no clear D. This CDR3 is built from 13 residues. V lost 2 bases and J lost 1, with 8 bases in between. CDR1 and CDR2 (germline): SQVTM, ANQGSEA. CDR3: CSVERAENTEAFF. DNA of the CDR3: TGCAGCGTTGAAAGGGCAGAGAACACTGAAGCTTTCTTT.

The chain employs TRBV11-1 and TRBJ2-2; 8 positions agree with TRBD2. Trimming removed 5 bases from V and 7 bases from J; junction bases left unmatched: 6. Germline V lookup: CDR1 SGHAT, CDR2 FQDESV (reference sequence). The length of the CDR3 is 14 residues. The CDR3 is CASSTGGVFGELFF. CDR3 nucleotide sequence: TGTGCCAGCAGCACGGGGGGGGTTTTCGGGGAGCTGTTTTTT.

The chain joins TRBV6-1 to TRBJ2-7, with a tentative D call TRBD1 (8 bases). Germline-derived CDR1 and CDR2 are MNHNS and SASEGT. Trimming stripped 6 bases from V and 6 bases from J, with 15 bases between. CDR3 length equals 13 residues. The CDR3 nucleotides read TGTGCCAGCAGCCTGACAGGGGAGGGCGAGCAGTACGTC. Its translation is CASSLTGEGEQYV.

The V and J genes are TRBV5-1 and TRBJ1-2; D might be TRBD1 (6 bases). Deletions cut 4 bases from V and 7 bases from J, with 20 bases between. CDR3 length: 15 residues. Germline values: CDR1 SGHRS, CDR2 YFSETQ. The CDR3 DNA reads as TGCGCCAGCAGCCGAGAAGGGGGTTCATCGGGTGGCTACACCTTC. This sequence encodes CASSREGGSSGGYTF.

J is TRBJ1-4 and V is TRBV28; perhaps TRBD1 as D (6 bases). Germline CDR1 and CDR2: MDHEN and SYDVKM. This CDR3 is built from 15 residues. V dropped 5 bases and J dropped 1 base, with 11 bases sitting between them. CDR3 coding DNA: TGTGCCAGCAGTGGGGGGGGCGAAACTAATGAAAAACTGTTTTTT. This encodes CASSGGGETNEKLFF.

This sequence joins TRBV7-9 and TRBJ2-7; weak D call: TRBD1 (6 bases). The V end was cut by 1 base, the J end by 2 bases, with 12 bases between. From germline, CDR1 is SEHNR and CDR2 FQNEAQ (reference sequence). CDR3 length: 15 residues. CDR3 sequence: CASSLVARGTYEQYF. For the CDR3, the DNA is TGTGCCAGCAGCTTAGTAGCGAGGGGGACCTACGAGCAGTACTTC.

CDR3 bases: TGTGCCAGCAGCTCTTACCGGGACCGAGGGAACACCATATATTTT. Protein product: CASSSYRDRGNTIYF. The gene calls are TRBV14 and TRBJ1-3; TRBD1 might be the D (5 bases). The CDR3 spans 15 residues. Germline V gene lookup returns CDR1 SGHDN and CDR2 FVKESK. V gave up 5 bases and J gave up 7 bases, with 18 bases separating them.

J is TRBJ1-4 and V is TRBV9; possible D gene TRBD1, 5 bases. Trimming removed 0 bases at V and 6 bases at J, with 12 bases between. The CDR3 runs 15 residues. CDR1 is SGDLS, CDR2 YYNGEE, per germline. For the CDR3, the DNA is TGTGCCAGCAGCGTAGCGGGGCAGGGAGATGAAAAACTGTTTTTT. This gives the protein CASSVAGQGDEKLFF.

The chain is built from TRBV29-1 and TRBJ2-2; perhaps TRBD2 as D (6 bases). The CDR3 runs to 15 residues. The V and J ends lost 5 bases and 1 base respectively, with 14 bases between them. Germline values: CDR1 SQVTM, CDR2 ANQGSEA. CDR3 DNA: TGCAGCGTTACGCCCGGGACTTTGAACACCGGGGAGCTGTTTTTT. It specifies CSVTPGTLNTGELFF.

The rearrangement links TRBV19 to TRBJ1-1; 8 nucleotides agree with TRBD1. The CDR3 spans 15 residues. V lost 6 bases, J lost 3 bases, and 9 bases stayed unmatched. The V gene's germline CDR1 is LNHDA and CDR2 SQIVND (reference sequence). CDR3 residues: CASSDRGSGDTEAFF. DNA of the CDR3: TGTGCCAGTAGCGACAGGGGATCCGGTGACACTGAAGCTTTCTTT.

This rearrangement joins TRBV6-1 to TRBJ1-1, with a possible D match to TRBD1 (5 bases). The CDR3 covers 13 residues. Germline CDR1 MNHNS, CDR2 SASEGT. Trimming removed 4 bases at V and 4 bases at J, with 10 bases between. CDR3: CASSGHGGTEAFF. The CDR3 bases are TGTGCCAGCAGTGGTCACGGGGGCACTGAAGCTTTCTTT.

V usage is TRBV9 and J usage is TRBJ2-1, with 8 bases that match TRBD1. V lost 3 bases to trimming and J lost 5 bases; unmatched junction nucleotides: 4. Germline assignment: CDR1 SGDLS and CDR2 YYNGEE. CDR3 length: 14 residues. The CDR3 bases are TGTGCCAGCAGCGAGGGACAGGCTAACAATGAGCAGTTCTTC. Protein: CASSEGQANNEQFF.

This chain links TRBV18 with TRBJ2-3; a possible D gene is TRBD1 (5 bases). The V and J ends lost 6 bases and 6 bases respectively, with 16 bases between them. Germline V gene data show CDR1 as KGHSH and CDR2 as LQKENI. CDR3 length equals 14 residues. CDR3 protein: CASSLTEVADTQYF. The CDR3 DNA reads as TGTGCCAGCTCGTTGACAGAGGTTGCGGATACGCAGTATTTT.

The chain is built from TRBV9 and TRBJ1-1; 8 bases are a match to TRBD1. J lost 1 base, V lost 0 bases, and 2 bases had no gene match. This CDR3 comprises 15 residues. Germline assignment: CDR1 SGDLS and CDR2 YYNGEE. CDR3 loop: CASSVVGTGNTEAFF. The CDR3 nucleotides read TGTGCCAGCAGCGTAGTCGGGACAGGGAACACTGAAGCTTTCTTT.

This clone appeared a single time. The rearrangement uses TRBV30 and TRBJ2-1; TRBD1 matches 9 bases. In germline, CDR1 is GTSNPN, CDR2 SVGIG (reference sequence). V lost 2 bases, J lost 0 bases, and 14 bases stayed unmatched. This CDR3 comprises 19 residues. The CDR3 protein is CAWSLNGQGYLSSYNEQFF. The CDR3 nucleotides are TGTGCCTGGAGTCTTAATGGACAGGGGTATTTGAGCTCCTACAATGAGCAGTTCTTC. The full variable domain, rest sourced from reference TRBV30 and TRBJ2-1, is SQTIHQWPATLVQPVGSPLSLECTVEGTSNPNLYWYRQAAGRGLQLLFYSVGIGQISSEVPQNLSASRPQDRQFILSSKKLLLSDSGFYLCAWSLNGQGYLSSYNEQFFGPGTRLTVL.